The 17 T cell receptor beta chains below all came from one sample that was sequenced in a study of CD8 T cells in Susac syndrome. RNA amounts of roughly 0.45 to 1 ug underwent reverse transcription with random hexamers. TCRdb re-called the immunoSEQ multiplex PCR reads through MiXCR, storing one row per CDR3 protein. The sample includes about 89,000 distinct CDR3 sequences, approximately 92% seen only once; the top ten take 0.25% to 0.4%. Specimen: CD8+ T cells from PBMCs. The receptors stem from a human donor in good health.

A note on this clonotype: The CDR3 does not end in the conserved phenylalanine or tryptophan, so this is likely a read error. The CDR3 nucleotides are TGTGCCAGCAGCTTAGCGTCAGCTCCTAATTCACCCCTCCACTCT. Its protein product is CASSLASAPNSPLHS. This chain uses TRBV11-2 with TRBJ1-6; D is unclear. Germline values: CDR1 SGHAT, CDR2 FQNNGV. V was clipped by 1 base and J by 6 bases, with 10 bases between them. CDR3 length: 15 amino acids.

This clonotype was found once. The chain couples TRBV3-1 to TRBJ2-5; perhaps TRBD1 as D (6 bases). Between the trimmed V and J ends, which lost 4 bases and 4 bases, there was a span of 13 bases. The CDR3 contains 14 residues. Germline V CDR1 and CDR2: LGHDT, YNNKEL (reference sequence). The CDR3 reads CASSPWGPGETQYF. CDR3 DNA sequence: TGTGCCAGCAGCCCATGGGGGCCTGGAGAGACCCAGTACTTC.

This chain links TRBV12-3 or TRBV12-4 with TRBJ2-1, with D possibly being TRBD2 (7 bases). The CDR3 spans 15 residues. Trimming shortened V by 3 bases and J by 4 bases, and 13 bases separated the two germline ends. In DNA, the CDR3 is TGTGCCAGCAGTTTGGGCGGGGGCCGTTACAATGAGCAGTTCTTC. Translated: CASSLGGGRYNEQFF.

Written as DNA, the CDR3 is TGTGCCAGCAGTGAACGTAACACCGGGGAGCTGTTTTTT. Amino acids: CASSERNTGELFF. The chain combines TRBV2 with TRBJ2-2; D remains unclear. Germline values: CDR1 SNHLY, CDR2 FYNNEI. V dropped 2 bases and J dropped 2 bases, with 3 bases sitting between them. CDR3 size: 13 residues.

This chain links TRBV20-1 with TRBJ1-4; a possible D gene is TRBD1 (6 bases). Per the germline V gene, CDR1 is DFQATT and CDR2 is SNEGSKA (reference sequence). This CDR3 has 13 residues. The ends were cut back, 5 bases at V and 2 bases at J, with 9 bases in the middle. The CDR3 region is CSAAGDTNEKLFF. The CDR3 bases are TGCAGTGCTGCAGGGGATACTAATGAAAAACTGTTTTTT.

CDR3 residues: CAISESLYYGYTF. The CDR3 nucleotides read TGTGCCATCAGTGAGTCTCTGTACTATGGCTACACCTTC. The rearrangement joins TRBV10-3 to TRBJ1-2, with D uncertain. V lost 0 bases and J 3 bases, leaving 5 bases between the germline ends. The CDR3 is 13 amino acids. Germline V gene sequence: CDR1 ENHRY, CDR2 SYGVKD.

The chain joins TRBV12-5 to TRBJ1-6; D is ambiguous. The germline gives CDR1 LGHNT, CDR2 FRNRAP. Trimming cost V 1 base and J 0 bases, with 4 bases left between them. This CDR3 spans 15 amino acids. The CDR3 region is CASGLGLSYNSPLHF. CDR3 DNA: TGTGCTAGTGGTTTGGGGCTCTCCTATAATTCACCCCTCCACTTT.

The chain employs TRBV20-1 and TRBJ2-5, with D perhaps matching TRBD1 (5 bases). Between the trimmed V and J ends, which lost 3 bases and 1 base, there was a span of 15 bases. Germline V lookup: CDR1 DFQATT, CDR2 SNEGSKA (reference sequence). This CDR3 contains 15 residues. The CDR3 spells CSARVIGQIQETQYF. The CDR3 DNA is TGCAGTGCTAGGGTGATCGGACAAATCCAAGAGACCCAGTACTTC.

The chain couples TRBV25-1 to TRBJ1-6; D uncertain. The CDR3 length is 13 residues. CDR1 and CDR2 from the germline V gene are MGHDK and SYGVNS. Trimming took 3 bases from V and 10 from J, leaving 10 bases between them. The CDR3 region is CASSDPSRSPLHF. CDR3 coding DNA: TGTGCCAGCAGTGACCCTTCAAGGTCACCCCTCCACTTT.

This chain connects TRBV10-3 to TRBJ1-2; 8 nucleotides align to TRBD1. Germline CDR1 is ENHRY and CDR2 is SYGVKD. CDR3 size: 15 residues. Trimming at V came to 6 bases and at J to 4 bases, leaving 10 bases not matched to a gene. The CDR3 DNA reads as TGTGCCATCAGCAGTCCCGGGACAGGAGTCTATGGCTACACCTTC. Its protein product is CAISSPGTGVYGYTF.

The chain has TRBV29-1 and TRBJ2-3; 11 bases fit TRBD2. The CDR3 totals 16 residues. Germline CDR1 SQVTM, CDR2 ANQGSEA. V lost 6 bases and J lost 2; bases outside the gene matches: 10. CDR3 bases: TGCAGCGTCGCGGGACTAGCGGAATATTACACAGATACGCAGTATTTT. Translation gives CSVAGLAEYYTDTQYF.

Only a few counts were recorded for this clonotype. This sequence joins TRBV30 and TRBJ1-1, with unresolved D. Germline V CDR1 and CDR2: GTSNPN, SVGIG (reference sequence). V dropped 3 bases and J dropped 6 bases, with 11 bases sitting between them. The CDR3 is 12 amino acids. The DNA of the CDR3 is TGTGCCTGGAGAGATCCAGACGCTGAAGCTTTCTTT. Its translation is CAWRDPDAEAFF.

This sequence joins TRBV12-3 or TRBV12-4 and TRBJ1-5, with a tentative D call TRBD1 (5 bases). V was trimmed by 6 bases and J by 0 bases, leaving 15 bases between them. The CDR3 runs 16 residues. For the CDR3, the DNA is TGTGCCAGCAGCCCACCCCGGGGCTATAGCAATCAGCCCCAGCATTTT. Amino acids: CASSPPRGYSNQPQHF.

This clonotype was seen a single time. This chain uses TRBV16 with TRBJ1-4; D is perhaps TRBD1 (6 bases). V gave up 8 bases and J gave up 6 bases, with 13 bases separating them. The length of the CDR3 is 13 residues. Looked up from germline, CDR1 is KGHSY and CDR2 is FQNENV. The CDR3 region has the DNA TGTGCCAGCTCCGGGACAAACGATGAAAAACTGTTTTTT. As protein: CASSGTNDEKLFF.

The chain has TRBV4-1 and TRBJ1-6, with 7 bases lining up with TRBD1. The length of the CDR3 is 16 residues. Germline assignment: CDR1 MGHRA and CDR2 YSYEKL. V was clipped by 1 base and J by 10 bases; unmatched bases: 10. CDR3 region: CASSQASGGIGSPLHF. In DNA, the CDR3 is TGCGCCAGCAGCCAAGCCTCAGGGGGGATAGGCTCACCCCTCCACTTT.

The chain combines TRBV27 with TRBJ1-2; D gene ambiguous. This CDR3 is built from 16 residues. In germline, CDR1 is MNHEY, CDR2 SMNVEV (reference sequence). The ends were cut back, 5 bases at V and 1 base at J, with 17 bases in the middle. Written as DNA, the CDR3 is TGTGCCAGCAGTCCTCTAGGACGGGCCTATAACTATGGCTACACCTTC. Amino acid sequence: CASSPLGRAYNYGYTF.

The chain couples TRBV9 to TRBJ1-5; D is perhaps TRBD1 (5 bases). This CDR3 has 15 residues. Germline V gives CDR1 SGDLS, CDR2 YYNGEE. Trimming pared 0 bases from V and 6 bases from J, leaving 13 bases between. CDR3 in amino acids: CASSVEGGVGQPQHF. The CDR3 DNA sequence: TGTGCCAGCAGCGTAGAGGGAGGGGTGGGTCAGCCCCAGCATTTT. Variable domain in full (rest from reference TRBV9 and TRBJ1-5): DSGVTQTPKHLITATGQRVTLRCSPRSGDLSVYWYQQSLDQGLQFLIQYYNGEERAKGNILERFSAQQFPDLHSELNLSSLELGDSALYFCASSVEGGVGQPQHFGDGTRLSIL.